The text below deals with one T cell receptor (beta chain). The antigen is unknown. One heparinised draw, averaging roughly 110 mL, was taken per donor. The data originate from a study of beta chain features in type 1 diabetes. Study summary: No age, gender or cell yield differences were seen between patients and healthy donors. Sorted cells examined across all samples numbered 95 million to 120 million.

Whole-study results and caveats: Moderately but significantly shorter TCRB CDR3s were found in Type 1 diabetes patients in all four CD4+ subsets.

cDNA synthesis used the whole RNA isolate, giving expressed TCRB sequences. Using immunoSEQ multiplex PCR, the repertoire was profiled, and TCRdb retains in-frame clones only, with some absent. In the table there are 500,000 to 700,000 clones, less than 20% of which are singletons. The source material was naive CD4+ T cells from blood. The clonotype originates from a young man in good health.

CDR3: CASSSGGAGQPQHF. CDR3 nucleotides: TGTGCCAGCAGCTCGGGGGGGGCTGGTCAGCCCCAGCATTTT. The V call is TRBV11-2, the J call TRBJ1-5, with TRBD1 as a possible D gene (6 bases). Trimming cost V 4 bases and J 6 bases, with 13 bases left between them. The length of the CDR3 is 14 residues. Germline CDR1 reads SGHAT; CDR2 reads FQNNGV.